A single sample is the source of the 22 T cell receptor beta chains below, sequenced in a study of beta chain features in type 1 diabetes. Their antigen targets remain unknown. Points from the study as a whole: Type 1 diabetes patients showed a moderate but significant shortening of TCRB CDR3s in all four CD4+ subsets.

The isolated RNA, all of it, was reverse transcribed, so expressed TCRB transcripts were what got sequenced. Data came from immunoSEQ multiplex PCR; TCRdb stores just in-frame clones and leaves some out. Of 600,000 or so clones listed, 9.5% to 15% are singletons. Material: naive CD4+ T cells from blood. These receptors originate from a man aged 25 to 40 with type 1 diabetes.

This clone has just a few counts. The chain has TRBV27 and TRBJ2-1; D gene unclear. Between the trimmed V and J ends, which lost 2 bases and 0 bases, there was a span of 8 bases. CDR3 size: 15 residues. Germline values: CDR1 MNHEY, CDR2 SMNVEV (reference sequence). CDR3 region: CASSLANPSYNEQFF. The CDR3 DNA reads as TGTGCCAGCAGTTTAGCTAACCCCTCCTACAATGAGCAGTTCTTC.

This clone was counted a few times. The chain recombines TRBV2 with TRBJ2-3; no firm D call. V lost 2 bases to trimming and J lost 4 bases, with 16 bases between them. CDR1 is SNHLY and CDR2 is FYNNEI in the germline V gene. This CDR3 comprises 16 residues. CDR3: CASSELAAGSPDTQYF. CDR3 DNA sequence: TGTGCCAGCAGTGAATTGGCGGCAGGTTCCCCAGATACGCAGTATTTT.

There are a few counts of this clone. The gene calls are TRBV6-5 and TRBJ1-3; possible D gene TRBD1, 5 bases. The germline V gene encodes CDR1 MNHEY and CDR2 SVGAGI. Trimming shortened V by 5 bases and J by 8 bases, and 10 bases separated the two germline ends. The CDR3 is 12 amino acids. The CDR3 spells CASSPRVDTIYF. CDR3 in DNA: TGTGCCAGCAGTCCCAGGGTTGACACCATATATTTT.

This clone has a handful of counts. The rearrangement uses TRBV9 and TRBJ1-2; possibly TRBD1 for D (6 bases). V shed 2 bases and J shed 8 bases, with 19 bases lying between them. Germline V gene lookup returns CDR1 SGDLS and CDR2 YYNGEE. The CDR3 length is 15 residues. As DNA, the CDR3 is TGTGCCAGCAGCGTGGGCAGGGGAGCCTTCGGGGGCTACACCTTC. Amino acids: CASSVGRGAFGGYTF.

CDR3 coding DNA: TGTGCCAGCTCACCAGAGGGGACGGCTGGGGCCAACGTCCTGACTTTC. Translation: CASSPEGTAGANVLTF. The chain recombines TRBV18 with TRBJ2-6; tentatively, D is TRBD1 or TRBD2 (5 bases each). The CDR3 spans 16 residues. Germline V CDR1 and CDR2: KGHSH, LQKENI. V was shortened by 2 bases and J by 2 bases, with 10 bases between the two germline ends.

The chain's CDR3 is CAWSVLRAYGGGATDTQYF. The CDR3 DNA follows: TGTGCCTGGAGTGTACTCCGGGCGTATGGCGGGGGGGCCACAGATACGCAGTATTTT. The rearrangement uses TRBV30 and TRBJ2-3, with TRBD2 matching over 9 bases. V lost 0 bases, J lost 2 bases, and 15 bases stayed unmatched. Germline lookup yields CDR1 GTSNPN and CDR2 SVGIG (reference sequence). This CDR3 is built from 19 residues.

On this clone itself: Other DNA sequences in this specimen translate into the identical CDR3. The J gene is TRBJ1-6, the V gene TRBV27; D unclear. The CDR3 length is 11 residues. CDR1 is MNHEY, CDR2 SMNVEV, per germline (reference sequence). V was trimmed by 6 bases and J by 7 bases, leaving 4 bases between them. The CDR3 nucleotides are TGTGCCAGCAGGGGGAATTCACCCCTCCACTTT. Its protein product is CASRGNSPLHF.

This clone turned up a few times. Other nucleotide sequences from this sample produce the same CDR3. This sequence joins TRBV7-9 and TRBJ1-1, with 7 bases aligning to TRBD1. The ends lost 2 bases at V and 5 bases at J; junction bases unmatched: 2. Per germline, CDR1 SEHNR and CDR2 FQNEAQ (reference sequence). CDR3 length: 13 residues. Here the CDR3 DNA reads TGTGCCAGCAGCTTACAGGGGGATACTGAAGCTTTCTTT. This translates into CASSLQGDTEAFF.

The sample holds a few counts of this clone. The CDR3, as DNA: TGTGCCAGCAGCCAAGAGATGGGGCGAGGGCAGCCCCAGCATTTT. As protein: CASSQEMGRGQPQHF. The chain recombines TRBV4-2 with TRBJ1-5, with D perhaps matching TRBD1 (5 bases). CDR1 LGHNA and CDR2 YNFKEQ come from the germline V gene. The ends were cut back, 0 bases at V and 7 bases at J, with 13 bases in the middle. This CDR3 has 15 amino acids.

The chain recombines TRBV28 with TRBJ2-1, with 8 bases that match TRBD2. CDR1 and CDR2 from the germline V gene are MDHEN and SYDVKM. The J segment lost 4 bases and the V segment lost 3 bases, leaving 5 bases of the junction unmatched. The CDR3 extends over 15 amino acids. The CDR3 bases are TGTGCCAGCAGTTTCAGCGGGGGCCATTACAATGAGCAGTTCTTC. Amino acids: CASSFSGGHYNEQFF.

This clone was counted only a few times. As DNA, the CDR3 is TGTGCCAGCAGCCAAAAAGGACAGGGGTCTTACGAGCAGTACTTC. Its translation: CASSQKGQGSYEQYF. The gene calls are TRBV7-2 and TRBJ2-7, with 9 bases that match TRBD1. Trimming took 5 bases from V and 4 from J; bases not matched to a gene: 9. CDR1 and CDR2 from the germline V gene are SGHTA and FQGNSA. The CDR3 extends over 15 amino acids.

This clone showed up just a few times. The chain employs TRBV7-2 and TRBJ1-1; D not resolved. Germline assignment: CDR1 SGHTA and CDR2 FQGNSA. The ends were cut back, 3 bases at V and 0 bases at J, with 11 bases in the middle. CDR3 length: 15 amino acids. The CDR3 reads CASSFLTVMNTEAFF. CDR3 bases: TGTGCCAGCAGCTTCTTAACAGTGATGAACACTGAAGCTTTCTTT.

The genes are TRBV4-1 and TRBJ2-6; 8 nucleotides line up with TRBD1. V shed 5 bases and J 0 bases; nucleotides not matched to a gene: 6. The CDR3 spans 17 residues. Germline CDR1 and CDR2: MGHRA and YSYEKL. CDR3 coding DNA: TGCGCCAGCAGCAGAGGACAGGGTAGCTCTGGGGCCAACGTCCTGACTTTC. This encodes CASSRGQGSSGANVLTF.

CDR3 sequence: CATSRDRWETQYF. The CDR3, as DNA: TGTGCCACCAGCAGAGATAGGTGGGAGACCCAGTACTTC. This chain connects TRBV15 to TRBJ2-5; no firm D call. The CDR3 runs 13 residues. The V gene's germline CDR1 is LNHNV and CDR2 YYDKDF (reference sequence). Trimming pared 0 bases from V and 5 bases from J, leaving 7 bases between.

In DNA form, the CDR3 reads TGCGCCAGCAGCCAAGATCGAGGTGTGGTTCTTGTGCAGTTCTTC. Its protein is CASSQDRGVVLVQFF. The rearrangement links TRBV4-3 to TRBJ2-1; D remains unclear. This CDR3 is built from 15 residues. With 0 bases removed from V and 12 bases from J, the gap between germline ends came to 18 bases. Germline V gene sequence: CDR1 LGHNA, CDR2 YSLEER.

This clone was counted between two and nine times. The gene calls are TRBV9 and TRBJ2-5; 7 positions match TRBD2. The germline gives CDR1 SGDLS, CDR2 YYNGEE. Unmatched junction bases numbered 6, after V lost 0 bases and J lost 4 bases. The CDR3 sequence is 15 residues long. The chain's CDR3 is CASSVGGLAAETQYF. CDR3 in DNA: TGTGCCAGCAGCGTAGGTGGGCTAGCGGCAGAGACCCAGTACTTC.

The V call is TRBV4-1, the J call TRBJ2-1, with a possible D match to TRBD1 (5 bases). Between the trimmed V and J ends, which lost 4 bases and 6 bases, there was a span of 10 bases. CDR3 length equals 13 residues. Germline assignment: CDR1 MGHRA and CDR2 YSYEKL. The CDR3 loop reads CASSLLGVNEQFF. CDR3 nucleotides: TGCGCCAGCAGCCTTTTAGGGGTCAATGAGCAGTTCTTC.

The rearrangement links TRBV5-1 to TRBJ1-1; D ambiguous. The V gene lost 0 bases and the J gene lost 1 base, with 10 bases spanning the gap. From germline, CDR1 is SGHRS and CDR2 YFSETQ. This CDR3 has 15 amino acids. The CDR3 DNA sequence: TGCGCCAGCAGCTTGGGTACGAGGAGGAACACTGAAGCTTTCTTT. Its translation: CASSLGTRRNTEAFF.

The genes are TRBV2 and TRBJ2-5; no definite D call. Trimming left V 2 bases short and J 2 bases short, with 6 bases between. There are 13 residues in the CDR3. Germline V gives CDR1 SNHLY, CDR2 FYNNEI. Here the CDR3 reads CASSEHRQETQYF. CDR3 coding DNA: TGTGCCAGCAGTGAACATAGACAAGAGACCCAGTACTTC.

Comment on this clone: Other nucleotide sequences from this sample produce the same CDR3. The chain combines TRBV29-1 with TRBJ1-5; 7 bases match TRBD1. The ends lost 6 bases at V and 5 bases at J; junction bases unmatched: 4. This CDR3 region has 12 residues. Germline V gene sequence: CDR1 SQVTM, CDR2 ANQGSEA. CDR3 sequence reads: CSVRQGDQPQHF. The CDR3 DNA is TGCAGCGTCAGACAGGGCGATCAGCCCCAGCATTTT.

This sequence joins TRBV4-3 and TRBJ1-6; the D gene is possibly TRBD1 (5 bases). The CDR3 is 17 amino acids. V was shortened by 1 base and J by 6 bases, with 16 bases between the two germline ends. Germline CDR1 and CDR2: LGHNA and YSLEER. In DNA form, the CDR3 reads TGCGCCAGCAGCCAAGGCTGGAGGGCCCAGGGTAATTCACCCCTCCACTTT. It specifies CASSQGWRAQGNSPLHF.

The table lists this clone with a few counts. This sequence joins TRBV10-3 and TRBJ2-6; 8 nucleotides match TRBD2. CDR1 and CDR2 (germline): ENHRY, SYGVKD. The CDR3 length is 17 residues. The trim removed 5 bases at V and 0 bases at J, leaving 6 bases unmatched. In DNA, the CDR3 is TGTGCCATCAGTTATGGAGGGACTAGCTCTGGGGCCAACGTCCTGACTTTC. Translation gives CAISYGGTSSGANVLTF.